This T cell receptor beta chain was profiled in a study of T cells in Graves' hyperthyroidism and ophthalmopathy. The wider study: Peripheral blood specimens were obtained at initial diagnosis, prior to any treatment.

PBMCs were obtained from 10 ml fresh peripheral blood. Amplified regions were TCR beta CDR3 sequences from RNA transcripts. First-round RT-PCR of the TCR CDR3 relied on the HTBI primer set. Each CDR3 protein gets one entry after TCRdb re-called the multiplex PCR reads with MiXCR. The sample shows under 600,000 distinct CDR3 sequences, around 15% of them seen only once. This CDR3 has 14 amino acids. CDR1 SNHLY and CDR2 FYNNEI come from the germline V gene. Concerning this clonotype: A much larger clone lies one base from this, so it may be a read error.

The receptor comes from a woman between 40 and 55 years old with Graves' ophthalmopathy. The rearrangement joins TRBV2 to TRBJ2-1; D is perhaps TRBD2 (6 bases). The sequenced sample was blood. This CDR3 is CASSPGDSNNEQSF. CDR3 nucleotides: TGTGCCAGCAGCCCCGGGGACTCCAACAATGAGCAGTCCTTC.